These 2 T cell receptor beta chains share one sample of origin, sequenced in a study of T cells and Merkel cell carcinoma outcomes. Data came from immunoSEQ multiplex PCR; TCRdb stores just in-frame clones and leaves some out. Of roughly 15,000 clones in the sample, around 81% were seen once. Material for sequencing was tumor tissue from Merkel cell carcinoma. These receptors were obtained from a human donor with Merkel cell carcinoma.

The V gene is TRBV14, the J gene TRBJ2-5; no clear D gene. Per the germline V gene, CDR1 is SGHDN and CDR2 is FVKESK. Trimming took 1 base from V and 0 from J, leaving 12 bases between them. The CDR3 is 16 residues long. As DNA, the CDR3 is TGTGCCAGCAGCCAAGGACTTACTACGGACCAAGAGACCCAGTACTTC. It yields the protein CASSQGLTTDQETQYF.

This clone was detected once. The V gene is TRBV5-8, the J gene TRBJ2-7; D might be TRBD1 (5 bases). Germline V gene lookup returns CDR1 SGHTS and CDR2 YDEGEE. The CDR3 runs to 14 residues. V dropped 2 bases and J dropped 0 bases, with 9 bases sitting between them. Here the CDR3 reads CASSFAGYSYEQYF. The CDR3, as DNA: TGTGCCAGCAGCTTCGCAGGGTACTCCTACGAGCAGTACTTC. Together with reference TRBV5-8 and TRBJ2-7, the CDR3 gives the full variable domain: EAGVTQSPTHLIKTRGQQATLRCSPISGHTSVYWYQQALGLGLQFLLWYDEGEERNRGNFPPRFSGRQFPNYSSELNVNALELEDSALYLCASSFAGYSYEQYFGPGTRLTVT.